This TCR beta chain comes out of a study of shared clonotypes between healthy human individuals. Only in-frame clones appear in the TCRdb table, and some are missing; sequencing was by immunoSEQ multiplex PCR. The data contain 190,000 or so clones, roughly 91% of them singletons. This CDR3 has 14 residues. Germline trimming cut 4 bases from V and 5 bases from J; bases unmatched to any gene: 5. Germline V CDR1 and CDR2: MNHEY, SVGAGI. The clonotype was recovered from a woman aged 25 to 39 in good health. V gene TRBV6-5 combines with J gene TRBJ2-1; TRBD2 agrees at 7 bases. Sequencing input: naive CD4+ T cells sorted from blood. Subset given: CD45RA+ positively selected. The CDR3 spells CASSFRDYNNEQFF. The CDR3 DNA is TGTGCCAGCAGTTTTCGGGACTACAACAATGAGCAGTTCTTC.